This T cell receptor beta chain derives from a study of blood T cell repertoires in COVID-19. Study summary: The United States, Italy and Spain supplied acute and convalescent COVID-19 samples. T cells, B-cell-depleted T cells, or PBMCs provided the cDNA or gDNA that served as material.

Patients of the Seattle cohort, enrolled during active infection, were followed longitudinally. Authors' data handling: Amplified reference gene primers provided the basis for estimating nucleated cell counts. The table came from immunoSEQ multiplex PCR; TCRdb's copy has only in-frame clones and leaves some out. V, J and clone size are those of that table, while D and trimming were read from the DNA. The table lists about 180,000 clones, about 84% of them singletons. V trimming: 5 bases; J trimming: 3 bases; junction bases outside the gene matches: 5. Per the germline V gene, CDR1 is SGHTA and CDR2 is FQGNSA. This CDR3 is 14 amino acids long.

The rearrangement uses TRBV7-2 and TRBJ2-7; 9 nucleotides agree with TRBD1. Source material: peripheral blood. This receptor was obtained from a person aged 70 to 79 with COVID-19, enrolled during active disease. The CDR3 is CASSLGTGYYEQYF. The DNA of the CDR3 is TGTGCCAGCAGCCTCGGGACAGGGTACTACGAGCAGTACTTC. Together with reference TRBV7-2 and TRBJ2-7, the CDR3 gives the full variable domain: GAGVSQSPSNKVTEKGKDVELRCDPISGHTALYWYRQSLGQGLEFLIYFQGNSAPDKSGLPSDRFSAERTGGSVSTLTIQRTQQEDSAVYLCASSLGTGYYEQYFGPGTRLTVT.